These 7 T cell receptor beta chains were sequenced from one sample in a study of cytomegalovirus exposure and HLA in healthy donors. A multiplex PCR was run with 60 Vbeta primers and 13 Jbeta primers. Measured with immunoSEQ multiplex PCR; TCRdb has only the in-frame clones, and not every one. This sample yields around 110,000 clones, of which 74% are seen a single time; 13% to 15% belongs to the top ten. Sequenced input: PBMCs. These receptor sequences come from a middle-aged woman in good health and CMV-seropositive.

The V call is TRBV5-1, the J call TRBJ1-2, with 10 bases fitting TRBD1. The J segment lost 7 bases and the V segment lost 5 bases, leaving 5 bases of the junction unmatched. Germline V gene sequence: CDR1 SGHRS, CDR2 YFSETQ. The CDR3 contains 13 residues. The CDR3 sequence: CASRTGQGPGYTF. The CDR3 nucleotides are TGCGCCAGCAGGACGGGACAGGGGCCTGGCTACACCTTC. The full variable domain, in which reference TRBV5-1 and TRBJ1-2 provide the parts outside the CDR3, is KAGVTQTPRYLIKTRGQQVTLSCSPISGHRSVSWYQQTPGQGLQFLFEYFSETQRNKGNFPGRFSGRQFSNSRSEMNVSTLELGDSALYLCASRTGQGPGYTFGSGTRLTVV.

This clone showed up just a few times. V gene TRBV6-1 combines with J gene TRBJ1-1; no reliable D call. Germline CDR1 and CDR2: MNHNS and SASEGT. Between the trimmed V and J ends, which lost 8 bases and 1 base, there was a span of 11 bases. This CDR3 has 13 amino acids. The CDR3 is CASGRVANTEAFF. The CDR3 region has the DNA TGTGCCAGCGGTCGGGTCGCGAACACTGAAGCTTTCTTT.

The chain carries TRBV2 and TRBJ1-5; TRBD1 matches at 8 bases. The CDR3 runs to 13 residues. The germline CDR1 and CDR2 sequences are SNHLY and FYNNEI. Trimming took 6 bases from V and 7 from J; bases not matched to a gene: 5. The DNA of the CDR3 is TGTGCCAGCAGCTTACAGGGGGACCAGCCCCAGCATTTT. This sequence encodes CASSLQGDQPQHF.

The sample holds one count of this clone. The V and J genes are TRBV2 and TRBJ1-1; D ambiguous. Germline loops: CDR1 SNHLY, CDR2 FYNNEI. V gave up 7 bases and J gave up 8 bases, with 11 bases separating them. The CDR3 sequence is 11 residues long. CDR3 nucleotide sequence: TGTGCCAGCACCTTCGACTGGGAAGCTTTCTTT. This codes for CASTFDWEAFF. The full variable domain, in which reference TRBV2 and TRBJ1-1 provide the parts outside the CDR3, is EPEVTQTPSHQVTQMGQEVILRCVPISNHLYFYWYRQILGQKVEFLVSFYNNEISEKSEIFDDQFSVERPDGSNFTLKIRSTKLEDSAMYFCASTFDWEAFFGQGTRLTVV.

The J gene is TRBJ1-6, the V gene TRBV7-2; D is unresolved. The V end lost 1 base, the J end lost 10 bases, and 14 bases lay between the germline ends. Germline CDR1 and CDR2: SGHTA and FQGNSA. CDR3 size: 15 residues. The CDR3 DNA is TGTGCCAGCAGCTTAGTCTTCTCCGGGATGTCACCCCTCCACTTT. This encodes CASSLVFSGMSPLHF.

This chain connects TRBV9 to TRBJ1-2, with D possibly TRBD1 on 5 matching bases. Germline CDR1 and CDR2: SGDLS and YYNGEE. Trimming pared 4 bases from V and 4 bases from J, leaving 11 bases between. The CDR3 has 13 residues. CDR3 loop: CASSSATVYGYTF. The CDR3 coding sequence is TGTGCCAGCAGCTCCGCGACAGTCTATGGCTACACCTTC.

This clone was detected a few times. The rearrangement uses TRBV10-3 and TRBJ2-3; TRBD1 might be the D (6 bases). Trimming stripped 6 bases from V and 1 base from J, with 14 bases between. The V gene's germline CDR1 is ENHRY and CDR2 SYGVKD. This CDR3 has 15 amino acids. In nucleotides, the CDR3 is TGTGCCATCAGGCCCGCAGGGGAGCGCACAGATACGCAGTATTTT. Encoded protein: CAIRPAGERTDTQYF.